The 14 T cell receptor beta chains listed next were all sequenced from one sample in a study of blood T cell repertoires in COVID-19. Profiled with immunoSEQ multiplex PCR; TCRdb holds only in-frame clones, not every one. The sample holds hundreds of thousands of clones; just under 85% are singletons and the top ten take approximately 1.9%. The sequenced sample consisted of peripheral blood. The receptors here all came from a woman at least 80 years old with acute or convalescent COVID-19.

The rearrangement links TRBV5-8 to TRBJ1-6; no firm D call. This CDR3 is built from 15 residues. Trimming took off 4 bases at V and 5 bases at J, with 13 bases between the two ends. The germline CDR1 and CDR2 sequences are SGHTS and YDEGEE. The CDR3 sequence: CASSLSYTDNSPLHF. The CDR3 DNA reads as TGTGCCAGCAGCCTATCTTACACAGATAATTCACCCCTCCACTTT. The entire variable domain, with the rest obtained from reference TRBV5-8 and TRBJ1-6, is as follows: EAGVTQSPTHLIKTRGQQATLRCSPISGHTSVYWYQQALGLGLQFLLWYDEGEERNRGNFPPRFSGRQFPNYSSELNVNALELEDSALYLCASSLSYTDNSPLHFGNGTRLTVT.

The rearrangement uses TRBV5-1 and TRBJ2-1, with 10 bases fitting TRBD1. Germline V gene sequence: CDR1 SGHRS, CDR2 YFSETQ. The CDR3 is 15 residues long. The V gene end was trimmed by 5 bases and the J gene end by 2 bases; junction bases not matched to a gene: 4. The chain's CDR3 is CASRMGTGAYNEQFF. The DNA of the CDR3 is TGCGCCAGCAGAATGGGGACAGGGGCCTACAATGAGCAGTTCTTC.

CDR3 nucleotides: TGTGCCAGCAGCCCCTACGGGGGTCTTCCCTACGAGCAGTACTTC. Protein sequence: CASSPYGGLPYEQYF. V usage is TRBV14 and J usage is TRBJ2-7; D may be TRBD2 (6 bases). The CDR3 contains 15 residues. CDR1 and CDR2 from the germline V gene are SGHDN and FVKESK. Deletions cut 4 bases from V and 2 bases from J, with 15 bases between.

The V and J genes are TRBV19 and TRBJ1-5, with D uncertain. Germline V CDR1 and CDR2: LNHDA, SQIVND (reference sequence). Trimming took off 3 bases at V and 5 bases at J, with 5 bases between the two ends. The CDR3 consists of 12 residues. Written as DNA, the CDR3 is TGTGCCAGTAGTATCCAGTATCAGCCCCAGCATTTT. This translates into CASSIQYQPQHF. Variable domain in full (rest from reference TRBV19 and TRBJ1-5): DGGITQSPKYLFRKEGQNVTLSCEQNLNHDAMYWYRQDPGQGLRLIYYSQIVNDFQKGDIAEGYSVSREKKESFPLTVTSAQKNPTAFYLCASSIQYQPQHFGDGTRLSIL.

This clone was found a few times. The chain recombines TRBV5-1 with TRBJ1-3; D is unresolved. Between the trimmed V and J ends, which lost 0 bases and 0 bases, there was a span of 4 bases. CDR1 is SGHRS and CDR2 is YFSETQ in the germline V gene. This CDR3 region has 14 residues. The CDR3 coding sequence is TGCGCCAGCAGCTTGGACACCTCTGGAAACACCATATATTTT. Translation gives CASSLDTSGNTIYF.

This chain joins TRBV4-3 and TRBJ2-7, with no clear D. Germline V gene lookup returns CDR1 LGHNA and CDR2 YSLEER. The CDR3 covers 13 residues. Between the trimmed V and J ends, which lost 0 bases and 8 bases, there was a span of 11 bases. CDR3 in amino acids: CASSQDRGSKQYF. The DNA of the CDR3 is TGCGCCAGCAGCCAAGATCGCGGAAGTAAGCAGTACTTC.

The CDR3 region has the DNA TGTGCCTGGAGTCCCCTCCCGACAGACCAAGAGACCCAGTACTTC. This gives the protein CAWSPLPTDQETQYF. The genes are TRBV30 and TRBJ2-5, with D perhaps TRBD1 (5 bases). Germline V CDR1 and CDR2: GTSNPN, SVGIG (reference sequence). CDR3 size: 15 residues. V lost 2 bases to trimming and J lost 0 bases, with 13 bases between them.

The chain carries TRBV30 and TRBJ2-7, with D tentatively TRBD1 (6 bases). Between the trimmed V and J ends, which lost 0 bases and 1 base, there was a span of 16 bases. Germline V CDR1 and CDR2: GTSNPN, SVGIG (reference sequence). The CDR3 length is 16 residues. The CDR3 reads CAWSVRGRGGSYEQYF. CDR3 DNA sequence: TGTGCCTGGAGTGTACGCGGCAGGGGTGGTTCCTACGAGCAGTACTTC.

There are a few counts of this clone. The rearrangement links TRBV6-2 or TRBV6-3 to TRBJ1-1; 12 nucleotides match TRBD1. The junction had 13 bases not matched to a gene; V was cut back by 7 bases and J by 1 base. The CDR3 contains 18 residues. Germline V gives CDR1 MNHEY, CDR2 SVGEGT. The CDR3 protein is CASTPGGTGGGPNTEAFF. The CDR3 DNA is TGTGCCAGCACCCCAGGAGGGACAGGGGGCGGCCCGAACACTGAAGCTTTCTTT.

This chain uses TRBV4-3 with TRBJ1-4; no reliable D call. Trimming left V 1 base short and J 0 bases short, with 6 bases between. The CDR3 is 15 amino acids. Germline CDR1 reads LGHNA; CDR2 reads YSLEER. This CDR3 reads CASSQGVATNEKLFF. The CDR3 nucleotides are TGCGCCAGCAGCCAAGGAGTAGCAACTAATGAAAAACTGTTTTTT.

The rearrangement joins TRBV6-1 to TRBJ1-4; 9 nucleotides agree with TRBD1. Germline loops: CDR1 MNHNS, CDR2 SASEGT. This CDR3 region has 17 residues. After removal of 0 bases from V and 8 bases from J, the junction contained 10 bases not matched to a gene. This CDR3 reads CASSEAGRRTGDEKLFF. The CDR3 coding sequence is TGTGCCAGCAGTGAAGCTGGGAGGAGGACAGGGGACGAAAAACTGTTTTTT.

This clone was detected a few times. This chain connects TRBV7-2 to TRBJ1-4; D is unresolved. Between the trimmed V and J ends, which lost 5 bases and 6 bases, there was a span of 10 bases. The V gene's germline CDR1 is SGHTA and CDR2 FQGNSA. CDR3 size: 13 residues. The CDR3 DNA reads as TGTGCCAGCAGCGATTACATCCATGAAAAACTGTTTTTT. It encodes CASSDYIHEKLFF.

DNA for the CDR3: TGTGCCAGCAGACCAGCGGGAGGATACAATGAGCAGTTCTTC. Residues: CASRPAGGYNEQFF. J is TRBJ2-1 and V is TRBV7-9; 9 nucleotides line up with TRBD2. The CDR3 totals 14 residues. Germline trimming cut 6 bases from V and 4 bases from J; bases unmatched to any gene: 4. In germline, CDR1 is SEHNR, CDR2 FQNEAQ (reference sequence).

This chain uses TRBV29-1 with TRBJ2-3; 7 bases align to TRBD2. The ends lost 3 bases at V and 2 bases at J; junction bases unmatched: 2. This CDR3 region has 13 residues. CDR1 is SQVTM and CDR2 is ANQGSEA in the germline V gene. CDR3: CSVEGGTTDTQYF. In DNA, the CDR3 is TGCAGCGTTGAGGGGGGGACCACAGATACGCAGTATTTT.